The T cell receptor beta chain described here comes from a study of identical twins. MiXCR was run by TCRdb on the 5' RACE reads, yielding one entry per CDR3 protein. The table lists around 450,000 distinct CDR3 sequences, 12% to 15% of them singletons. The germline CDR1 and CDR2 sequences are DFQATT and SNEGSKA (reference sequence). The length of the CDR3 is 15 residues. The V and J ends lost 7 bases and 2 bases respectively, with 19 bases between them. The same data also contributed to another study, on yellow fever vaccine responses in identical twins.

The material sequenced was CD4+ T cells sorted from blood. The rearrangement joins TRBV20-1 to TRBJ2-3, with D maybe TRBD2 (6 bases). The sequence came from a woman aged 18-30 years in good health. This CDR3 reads CSGRPAGRTTDTQYF. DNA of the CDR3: TGCAGTGGAAGGCCGGCGGGGAGGACCACAGATACGCAGTATTTT.